This entry lists 7 T cell receptor beta chains sequenced from one sample in a study of cytomegalovirus exposure and HLA in healthy donors. 13 Jbeta primers and 60 Vbeta primers were used for the PCR. Here immunoSEQ multiplex PCR was the method, and the copy in TCRdb shows in-frame clones only, minus some. The sample has roughly 80,000 clones, approximately 74% seen once. The source material was PBMCs. These receptors all come from a woman between 50 and 59 years old in good health and CMV-seropositive.

The chain is built from TRBV19 and TRBJ1-4; D is unresolved. The germline gives CDR1 LNHDA, CDR2 SQIVND (reference sequence). The V gene lost 4 bases and the J gene lost 5 bases, with 11 bases spanning the gap. This CDR3 spans 14 amino acids. CDR3 protein: CASSKGRFNEKLFF. The CDR3 region has the DNA TGTGCCAGTAGTAAAGGGAGATTCAATGAAAAACTGTTTTTT.

The J gene is TRBJ1-2, the V gene TRBV7-9; D unresolved. The CDR3 covers 14 residues. Deletions cut 2 bases from V and 8 bases from J, with 15 bases between. From germline, CDR1 is SEHNR and CDR2 FQNEAQ (reference sequence). Written as DNA, the CDR3 is TGTGCCAGCAGCTTAAATAGCATGTGGCAGGGCTACACCTTC. It encodes CASSLNSMWQGYTF.

The chain has TRBV10-3 and TRBJ1-3; 9 bases map to TRBD1. V was pared by 4 bases and J by 4 bases, with 5 bases of the junction left unmatched. From germline, CDR1 is ENHRY and CDR2 SYGVKD. There are 15 residues in the CDR3. CDR3 coding DNA: TGTGCCATCAGTGGGACAGGGGCGGGCGGAAACACCATATATTTT. Residues: CAISGTGAGGNTIYF.

The chain employs TRBV27 and TRBJ2-3; 10 nucleotides line up with TRBD1. The germline gives CDR1 MNHEY, CDR2 SMNVEV (reference sequence). The length of the CDR3 is 16 residues. Losses at the gene ends were 0 bases for V and 4 bases for J; bases not matched to a gene: 4. The CDR3 loop is CASSLSDRGRSDTQYF. CDR3 nucleotides: TGTGCCAGCAGTTTATCCGACAGGGGGCGATCAGATACGCAGTATTTT.

The J gene is TRBJ2-7, the V gene TRBV7-9, with 13 nucleotides matching TRBD2. CDR3 length equals 18 residues. Germline V CDR1 and CDR2: SEHNR, FQNEAQ (reference sequence). V lost 2 bases, J lost 2 bases, and 9 bases stayed unmatched. The CDR3 coding sequence is TGTGCCAGCAGCTTACGGACCCCACTAGCGGGAGGGCCCTACGAGCAGTACTTC. This sequence encodes CASSLRTPLAGGPYEQYF. Together with reference TRBV7-9 and TRBJ2-7, the CDR3 gives the full variable domain: DTGVSQNPRHKITKRGQNVTFRCDPISEHNRLYWYRQTLGQGPEFLTYFQNEAQLEKSRLLSDRFSAERPKGSFSTLEIQRTEQGDSAMYLCASSLRTPLAGGPYEQYFGPGTRLTVT.

This clone turned up a few times. The chain carries TRBV19 and TRBJ2-7; 10 nucleotides agree with TRBD2. CDR1 is LNHDA, CDR2 SQIVND, per germline (reference sequence). The CDR3 is made up of 14 amino acids. Losses at the gene ends were 8 bases for V and 0 bases for J; bases not matched to a gene: 4. In DNA form, the CDR3 reads TGTGCCAGTCAACCTAGCGGGAGCTCCTACGAGCAGTACTTC. It encodes CASQPSGSSYEQYF.

This clone showed up just once. This sequence joins TRBV5-6 and TRBJ2-4, with TRBD1 matching over 7 bases. Germline CDR1 and CDR2: SGHDT and YYEEEE. J lost 8 bases, V lost 3 bases, and 5 bases had no gene match. This CDR3 contains 13 residues. CDR3 protein: CASSYNRGYIQYF. The CDR3 DNA reads TGTGCCAGCAGCTATAACAGGGGATACATTCAGTACTTC.